One TCR beta chain is described in this entry. No antigen is known for it. This sample was taken from a study of early T cells in non-severe SARS-CoV-2 infection. Study overall: From unsorted whole blood, bulk RNA was sequenced, and the chains remained unpaired.

The TCR library protocol was used to attach unique molecular identifiers. These identifiers were attached to individual cDNA molecules. TCRdb analysed the 5' RACE reads with MiXCR anew, one entry per CDR3 protein. The data hold roughly 57,000 distinct CDR3 sequences, with around 14% observed a single time. Findings and caveats of the study: The VDJdb matching leaned toward anti-spike CD8 responses and overlooked private and CD4 specificities.

CDR1 and CDR2 from the germline V gene are LGHDT and YNNKEL (reference sequence). Trimming took off 1 base at V and 3 bases at J, with 12 bases between the two ends. The CDR3 is 15 residues long. The sequences come from whole blood, collected at baseline. V gene TRBV3-1 combines with J gene TRBJ1-2; no clear D. The TCR originated in an adult who was a healthcare worker with PCR-confirmed SARS-CoV-2 infection or an uninfected control (not recorded which). CDR3 coding DNA: TGTGCCAGCAGCCAAGGGGTGAGGGCTGACTATGGCTACACCTTC. This gives the protein CASSQGVRADYGYTF. The whole variable domain, remainder taken from reference TRBV3-1 and TRBJ1-2, is DTAVSQTPKYLVTQMGNDKSIKCEQNLGHDTMYWYKQDSKKFLKIMFSYNNKELIINETVPNRFSPKSPDKAHLNLHINSLELGDSAVYFCASSQGVRADYGYTFGSGTRLTVV.